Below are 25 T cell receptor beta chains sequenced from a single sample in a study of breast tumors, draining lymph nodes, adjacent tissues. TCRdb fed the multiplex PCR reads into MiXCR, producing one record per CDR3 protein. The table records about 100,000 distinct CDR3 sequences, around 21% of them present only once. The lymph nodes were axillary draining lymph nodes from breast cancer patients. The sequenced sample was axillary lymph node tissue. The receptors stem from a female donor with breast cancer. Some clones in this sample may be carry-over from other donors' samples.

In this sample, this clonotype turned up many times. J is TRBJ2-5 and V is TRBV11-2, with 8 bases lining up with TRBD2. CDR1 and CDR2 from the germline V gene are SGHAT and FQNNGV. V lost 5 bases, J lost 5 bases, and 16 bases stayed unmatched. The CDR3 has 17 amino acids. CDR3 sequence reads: CASSPRATSEGGETQYF. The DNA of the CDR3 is TGTGCCAGCAGCCCTAGAGCGACTAGCGAGGGCGGGGAGACCCAGTACTTC.

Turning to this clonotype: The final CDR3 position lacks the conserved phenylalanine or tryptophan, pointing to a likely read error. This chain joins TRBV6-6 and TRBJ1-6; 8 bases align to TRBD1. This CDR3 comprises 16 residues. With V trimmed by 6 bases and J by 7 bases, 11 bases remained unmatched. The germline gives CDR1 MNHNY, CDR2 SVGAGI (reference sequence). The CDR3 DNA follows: TGTGCCAGCAGAACACTTAACAGGGGGTTGAATTCACCCCTCCACTCT. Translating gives CASRTLNRGLNSPLHS.

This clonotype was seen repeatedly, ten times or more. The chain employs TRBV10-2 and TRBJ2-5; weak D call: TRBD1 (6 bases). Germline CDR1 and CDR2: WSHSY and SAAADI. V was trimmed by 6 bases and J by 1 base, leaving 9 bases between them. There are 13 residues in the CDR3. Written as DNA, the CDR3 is TGCGCCAGCAGGCAGGGGTCCCAAGAGACCCAGTACTTC. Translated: CASRQGSQETQYF.

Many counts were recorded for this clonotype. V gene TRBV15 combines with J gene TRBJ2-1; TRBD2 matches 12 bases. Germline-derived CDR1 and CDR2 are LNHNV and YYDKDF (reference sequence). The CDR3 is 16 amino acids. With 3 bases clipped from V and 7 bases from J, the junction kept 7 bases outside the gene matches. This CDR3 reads CATSRGGLAGGNEQFF. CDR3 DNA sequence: TGTGCCACCAGCAGGGGGGGGCTAGCGGGAGGGAATGAGCAGTTCTTC.

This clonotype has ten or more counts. The CDR3 here is CASSLGSSYNEQFF. CDR3 nucleotides: TGTGCCAGCAGCTTGGGTAGCTCCTACAATGAGCAGTTCTTC. The chain employs TRBV5-6 and TRBJ2-1; no reliable D call. V lost 0 bases and J lost 0, with 4 bases in between. This CDR3 comprises 14 residues. The V gene's germline CDR1 is SGHDT and CDR2 YYEEEE.

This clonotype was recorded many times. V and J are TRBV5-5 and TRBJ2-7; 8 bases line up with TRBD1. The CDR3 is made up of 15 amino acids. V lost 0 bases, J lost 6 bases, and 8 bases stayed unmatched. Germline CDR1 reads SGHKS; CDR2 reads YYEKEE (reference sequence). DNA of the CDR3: TGTGCCAGCAGCTTGGCCCCCGGGACAGGATCCGAGCAGTACTTC. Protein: CASSLAPGTGSEQYF.

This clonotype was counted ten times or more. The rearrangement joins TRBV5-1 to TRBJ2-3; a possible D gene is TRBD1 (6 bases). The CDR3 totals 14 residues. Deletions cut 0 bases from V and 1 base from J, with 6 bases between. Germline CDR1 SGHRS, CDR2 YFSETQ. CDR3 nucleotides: TGCGCCAGCAGCTTGGACAGGGGCACAGATACGCAGTATTTT. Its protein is CASSLDRGTDTQYF. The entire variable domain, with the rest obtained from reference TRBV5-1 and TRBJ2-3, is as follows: KAGVTQTPRYLIKTRGQQVTLSCSPISGHRSVSWYQQTPGQGLQFLFEYFSETQRNKGNFPGRFSGRQFSNSRSEMNVSTLELGDSALYLCASSLDRGTDTQYFGPGTRLTVL.

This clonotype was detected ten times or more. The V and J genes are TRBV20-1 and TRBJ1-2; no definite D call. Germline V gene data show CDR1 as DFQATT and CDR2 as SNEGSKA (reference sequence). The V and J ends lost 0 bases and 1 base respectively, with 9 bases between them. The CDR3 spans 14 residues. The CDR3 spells CSAREGGFNYGYTF. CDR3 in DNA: TGCAGTGCTAGAGAAGGAGGGTTTAACTATGGCTACACCTTC.

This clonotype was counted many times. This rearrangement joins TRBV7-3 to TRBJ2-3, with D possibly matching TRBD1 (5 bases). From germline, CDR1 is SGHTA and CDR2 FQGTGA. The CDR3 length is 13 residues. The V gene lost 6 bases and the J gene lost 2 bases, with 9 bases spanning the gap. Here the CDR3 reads CASSSGNTDTQYF. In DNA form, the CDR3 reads TGTGCCAGCAGTTCAGGGAACACAGATACGCAGTATTTT.

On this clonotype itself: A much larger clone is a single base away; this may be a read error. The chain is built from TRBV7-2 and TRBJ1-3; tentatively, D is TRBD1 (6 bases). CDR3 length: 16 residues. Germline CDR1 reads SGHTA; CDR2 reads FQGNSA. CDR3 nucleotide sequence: TGTGCCAGCAGCTTAGGTCCCCAATTAGGGGGAACCACCATATATTTT. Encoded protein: CASSLGPQLGGTTIYF.

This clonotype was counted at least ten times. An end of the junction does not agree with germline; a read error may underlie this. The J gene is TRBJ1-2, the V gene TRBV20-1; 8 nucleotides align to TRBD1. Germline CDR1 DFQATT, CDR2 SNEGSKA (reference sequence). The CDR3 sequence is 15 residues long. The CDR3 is CSARESGTGRHGYTF. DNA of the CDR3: TGCAGTGCTCGAGAATCCGGGACAGGTCGACATGGCTACACCTTC.

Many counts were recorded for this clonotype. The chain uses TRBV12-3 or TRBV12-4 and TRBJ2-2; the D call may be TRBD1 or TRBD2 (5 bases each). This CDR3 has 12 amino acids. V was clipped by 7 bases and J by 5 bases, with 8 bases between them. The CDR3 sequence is CASTGPTGELFF. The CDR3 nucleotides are TGTGCCAGCACGGGGCCTACCGGGGAGCTGTTTTTT.

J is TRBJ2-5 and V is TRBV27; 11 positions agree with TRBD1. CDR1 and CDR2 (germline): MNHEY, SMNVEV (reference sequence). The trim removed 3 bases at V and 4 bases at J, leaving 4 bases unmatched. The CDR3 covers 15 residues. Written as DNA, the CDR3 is TGTGCCAGCAGTTTGGGACAGGGGGGAACAGAGACCCAGTACTTC. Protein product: CASSLGQGGTETQYF.

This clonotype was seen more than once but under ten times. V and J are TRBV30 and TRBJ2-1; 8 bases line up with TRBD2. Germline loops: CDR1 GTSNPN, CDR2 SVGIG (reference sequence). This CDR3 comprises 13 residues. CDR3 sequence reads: CARGGRALGEQFF. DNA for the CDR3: TGTGCTCGGGGGGGCAGGGCCTTAGGGGAGCAGTTCTTC. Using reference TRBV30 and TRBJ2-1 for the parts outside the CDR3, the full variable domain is SQTIHQWPATLVQPVGSPLSLECTVEGTSNPNLYWYRQAAGRGLQLLFYSVGIGQISSEVPQNLSASRPQDRQFILSSKKLLLSDSGFYLCARGGRALGEQFFGPGTRLTVL.

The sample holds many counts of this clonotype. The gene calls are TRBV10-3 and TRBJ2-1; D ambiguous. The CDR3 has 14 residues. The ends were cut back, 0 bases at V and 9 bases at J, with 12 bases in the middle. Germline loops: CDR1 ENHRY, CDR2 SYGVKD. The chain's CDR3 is CAISESVLAAEQFF. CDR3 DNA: TGTGCCATCAGTGAGTCTGTGTTGGCAGCTGAGCAGTTCTTC.

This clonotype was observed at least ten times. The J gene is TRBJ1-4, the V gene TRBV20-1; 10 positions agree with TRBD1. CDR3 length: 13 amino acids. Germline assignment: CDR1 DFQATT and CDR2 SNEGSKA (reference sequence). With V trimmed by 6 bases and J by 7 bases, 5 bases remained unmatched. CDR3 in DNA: TGCAGTGCCCATGACAGGGGGCTTGAAAAACTGTTTTTT. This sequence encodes CSAHDRGLEKLFF.

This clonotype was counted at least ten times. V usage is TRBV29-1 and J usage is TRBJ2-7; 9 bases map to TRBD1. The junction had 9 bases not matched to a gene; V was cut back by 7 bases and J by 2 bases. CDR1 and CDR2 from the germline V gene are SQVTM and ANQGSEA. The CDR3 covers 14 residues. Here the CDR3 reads CSANLGQGPYEQYF. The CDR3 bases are TGCAGCGCAAACCTCGGACAGGGGCCCTACGAGCAGTACTTC.

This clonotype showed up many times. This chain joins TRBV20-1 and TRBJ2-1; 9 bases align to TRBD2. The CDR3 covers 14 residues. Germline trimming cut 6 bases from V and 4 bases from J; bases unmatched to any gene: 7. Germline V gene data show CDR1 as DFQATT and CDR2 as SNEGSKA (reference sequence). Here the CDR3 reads CSAPPGLAYNEQFF. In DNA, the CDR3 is TGCAGTGCGCCTCCGGGACTAGCTTACAATGAGCAGTTCTTC.

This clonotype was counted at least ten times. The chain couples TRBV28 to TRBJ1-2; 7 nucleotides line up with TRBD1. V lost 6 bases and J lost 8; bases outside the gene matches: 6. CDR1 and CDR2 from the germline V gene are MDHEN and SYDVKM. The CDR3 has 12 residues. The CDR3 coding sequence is TGTGCCAGCAGGACAGGGACGGGAGGCTACACCTTC. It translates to CASRTGTGGYTF.

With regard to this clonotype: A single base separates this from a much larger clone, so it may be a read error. The CDR3 coding sequence is TGTGCCAGTAGTATACTCTGGGGCGGAGGGCTGCCCCAGCATTTT. It encodes CASSILWGGGLPQHF. The chain carries TRBV19 and TRBJ1-5; D perhaps matches TRBD1 (5 bases). V lost 2 bases and J lost 9, with 17 bases in between. The CDR3 totals 15 residues. Germline CDR1 LNHDA, CDR2 SQIVND (reference sequence). The full variable domain, its missing parts supplied by reference TRBV19 and TRBJ1-5, is DGGITQSPKYLFRKEGQNVTLSCEQNLNHDAMYWYRQDPGQGLRLIYYSQIVNDFQKGDIAEGYSVSREKKESFPLTVTSAQKNPTAFYLCASSILWGGGLPQHFGDGTRLSIL.

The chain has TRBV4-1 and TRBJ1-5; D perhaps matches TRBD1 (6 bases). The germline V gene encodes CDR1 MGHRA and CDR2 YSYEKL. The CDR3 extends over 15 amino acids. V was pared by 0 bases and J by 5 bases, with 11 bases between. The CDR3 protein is CASSQDGTRYQPQHF. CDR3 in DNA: TGCGCCAGCAGCCAAGATGGGACACGGTATCAGCCCCAGCATTTT.

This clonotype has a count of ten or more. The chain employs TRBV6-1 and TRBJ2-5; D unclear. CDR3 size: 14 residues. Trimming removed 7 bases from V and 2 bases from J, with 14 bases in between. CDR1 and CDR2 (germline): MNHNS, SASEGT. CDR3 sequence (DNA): TGTGCCAGCATCCACTTCGGGTTTCAAGAGACCCAGTACTTC. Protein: CASIHFGFQETQYF.

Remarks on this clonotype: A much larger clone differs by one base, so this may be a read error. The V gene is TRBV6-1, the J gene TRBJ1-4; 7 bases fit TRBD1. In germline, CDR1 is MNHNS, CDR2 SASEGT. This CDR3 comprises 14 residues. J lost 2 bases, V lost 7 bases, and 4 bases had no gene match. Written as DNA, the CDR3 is TGTGCCAGCAAACAGGGGTATACTAATGAAAAACTGTTTTTT. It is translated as CASKQGYTNEKLFF.

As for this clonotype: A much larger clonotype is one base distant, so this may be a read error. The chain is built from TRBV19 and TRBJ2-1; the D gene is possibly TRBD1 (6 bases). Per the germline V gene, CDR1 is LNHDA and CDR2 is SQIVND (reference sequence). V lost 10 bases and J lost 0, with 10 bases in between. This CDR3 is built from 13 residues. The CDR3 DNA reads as TGTGCCACCCGGGACAACTCCTACAATGAGCAGTTCTTC. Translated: CATRDNSYNEQFF.

The CDR3 region is CASSQVGLAGGTDTQYF. Written as DNA, the CDR3 is TGTGCCAGCAGCCAAGTGGGGCTAGCGGGGGGCACAGATACGCAGTATTTT. The J gene is TRBJ2-3, the V gene TRBV3-1; 10 bases align to TRBD2. V was pared by 1 base and J by 1 base, with 5 bases of the junction left unmatched. Germline V lookup: CDR1 LGHDT, CDR2 YNNKEL (reference sequence). CDR3 size: 17 residues.